This T cell receptor beta chain was captured in a study of sequential checkpoint blockade in melanoma. Whole-study results and caveats: Response in arm A was associated with pretreatment TIL clonality.

Using immunoSEQ multiplex PCR, the repertoire was profiled, and TCRdb retains in-frame clones only, with some absent. The sample gives 13,000 or so clones, 27% of which show up once; roughly 17% is in the top ten. Treatment described: randomized to nivolumab then ipilimumab (arm A) or the reverse (arm B). V was clipped by 5 bases and J by 3 bases, with 10 bases between them. The germline gives CDR1 SGHTA, CDR2 FQGNSA. The CDR3 extends over 13 amino acids. This clone was observed a few times. What it binds is not known. The clonotype comes from a human donor with melanoma. V gene TRBV7-2 combines with J gene TRBJ1-1; a possible D gene is TRBD1 (5 bases). Source: tumor tissue (inferred from file names), taken from a patient given nivolumab and ipilimumab in sequence. The CDR3 DNA reads as TGTGCCAGCAGCCTCAACAGGTACACTGAAGCTTTCTTT. The encoded protein is CASSLNRYTEAFF.